This TCR beta chain was identified during a study of cytomegalovirus exposure and HLA in healthy donors. Study-wide context: Previous work identified roughly 110 million unique TCR beta sequences from around 200 million T cells.

Findings of the study overall: Beyond CMV serostatus, there was no information to go on about immune exposure.

PCR used 60 Vbeta primers and 13 Jbeta primers. Authors' data handling: Counted up in a later analysis, unique TCR beta chains came to roughly 80 million, with 9.5 million to 13 million shared. Assay: immunoSEQ multiplex PCR; the TCRdb copy retains only in-frame clones and omits some. D and trimming were read from the DNA, whereas the V and J calls and clone size are those reported in that table. The sample consists of about 150,000 clones, under 80% of them appearing once. Healthy bone marrow donors made up the cohort. Details on this clone: Its antigen is as yet unknown.

The source of this sequence is a woman aged 25 to 39 in good health and CMV-seronegative. Sequences were obtained from PBMCs.

The CDR3 sequence is CASRDPSGGAYEQYF. CDR3 in DNA: TGTGCCAGCAGAGATCCTAGCGGGGGGGCATACGAGCAGTACTTC. V usage is TRBV6-5 and J usage is TRBJ2-7; 12 bases are shared with TRBD2. J lost 4 bases, V lost 6 bases, and 7 bases had no gene match. The CDR3 is 15 residues long. Germline lookup yields CDR1 MNHEY and CDR2 SVGAGI.